A single sample gave rise to the 6 T cell receptor beta chains below, sequenced in a study of CD8+ T cells in alopecia areata (dated by TCRdb to the late 2010s). The library was generated by the immunoSEQ multiplex PCR assay. RNA was extracted from all samples and reverse transcribed into cDNA as template for TCR sequencing. The table was pulled from immuneACCESS by TCRdb, which kept in-frame rearrangements only. Such tables lose some clones; where checked, under half of the loss comes from unresolved V genes, and the rest has no known cause. There are about 300,000 clones in this sample, and none of them is a singleton. 1.2% of the sample belongs to the ten largest clones. Pooled mouse cutaneous lymph node cells were stained for CD4, CD8alpha, NKG2D, NKG2ACE and other markers, then sorted on a BD Influx. Material for sequencing was CD4+ T cells sorted from a lymph node. These receptors all stem from a C3H/HeJ mouse with alopecia areata. Mice from this strain have the MHC haplotype H2-k.

This clone came up many times. Genes and germline are mouse. The read falls 4 residues short of the CDR3 end, and the missing part is taken from the germline J gene. Distinct nucleotide sequences in the sample also encode this CDR3. The V and J genes are TRBV13-1 and TRBJ1-2; TRBD1 matches at 10 bases. Germline loops: CDR1 NSHNY, CDR2 SYGAGN. The CDR3 sequence is 14 residues long. V lost 3 bases, J lost 3 bases, and 2 bases stayed unmatched. The sequenced part of the CDR3 DNA is TGTGCCAGCAGTGGGACAGGGGGAGACTCC. Its protein product is CASSGTGGDS. The complete CDR3 protein is CASSGTGGDSDYTF.

With regard to this clone: Genes and germline come from the mouse. The CDR3 extends 4 residues past the end of the read, so its final part is completed from the germline J gene. The V and J genes are TRBV5 and TRBJ2-1; 8 positions match TRBD2. The CDR3 has 15 residues. The germline gives CDR1 LGHNA, CDR2 YNLKQL (reference sequence). V lost 1 base, J lost 2 bases, and 1 base stayed unmatched. Incomplete CDR3 DNA: TGTGCCAGCAGCCAAGTGGGGGGGTACTATGCT. It codes for CASSQVGGYYA. The full CDR3 is CASSQVGGYYAEQFF.

As regards this clone: Germline and genes: mouse. The read stops 4 residues short of the end of the CDR3; the missing end is completed from the germline J gene. The rearrangement uses TRBV5 and TRBJ2-1; 8 bases align to TRBD1. CDR1 is LGHNA and CDR2 is YNLKQL in the germline V gene (reference sequence). With 0 bases clipped from V and 3 bases from J, the junction kept 4 bases outside the gene matches. The CDR3 is 16 amino acids. The chain's CDR3 is CASSQDTRGLYAEQFF. The part of the CDR3 DNA that was read is TGTGCCAGCAGCCAAGATACCAGGGGGCTCTATGCT.

This clone was detected a few times. All gene names here are mouse names. Read sequence stops 4 residues before the CDR3 end, and the germline J gene provides the missing end. The chain links TRBV1 to TRBJ2-3; 8 bases fit TRBD2. CDR3 length equals 16 residues. V shed 0 bases, J shed 1 base, and the junction held 3 bases outside the gene matches. In germline, CDR1 is NSQYPW, CDR2 LRSPGD (reference sequence). Partial CDR3 DNA: TGCACCTGCAGTGCAGATCCTGGGGGGCGTGCAGAA. This codes for CTCSADPGGRAE. The whole CDR3 reads CTCSADPGGRAETLYF.

A remark on this clone: Genes here carry mouse names. The read finishes 4 residues shy of the CDR3 end, and the germline J gene is used to complete it. This sample includes further DNA sequences coding for the same CDR3. V usage is TRBV5 and J usage is TRBJ1-1; D remains ambiguous. V dropped 1 base and J dropped 0 bases, with 6 bases sitting between them. Germline assignment: CDR1 LGHNA and CDR2 YNLKQL (reference sequence). This CDR3 comprises 14 residues. The part of the CDR3 DNA that was read is TGTGCCAGCAGCCAAGCTGGGACAAACACA. This codes for CASSQAGTNT. The CDR3 in its entirety is CASSQAGTNTEVFF.

To note about this clone: Gene names and germline match the mouse. The missing CDR3 end, 4 residues past where the read stops, is filled in from the germline J gene. The V and J genes are TRBV13-1 and TRBJ2-7; perhaps TRBD1 as D (6 bases). CDR3 length: 12 amino acids. CDR1 NSHNY and CDR2 SYGAGN come from the germline V gene. This chain's CDR3 is CASSDHRDEQYF. The sequenced part of the CDR3 DNA is TGTGCCAGCAGTGATCACAGGGAT.